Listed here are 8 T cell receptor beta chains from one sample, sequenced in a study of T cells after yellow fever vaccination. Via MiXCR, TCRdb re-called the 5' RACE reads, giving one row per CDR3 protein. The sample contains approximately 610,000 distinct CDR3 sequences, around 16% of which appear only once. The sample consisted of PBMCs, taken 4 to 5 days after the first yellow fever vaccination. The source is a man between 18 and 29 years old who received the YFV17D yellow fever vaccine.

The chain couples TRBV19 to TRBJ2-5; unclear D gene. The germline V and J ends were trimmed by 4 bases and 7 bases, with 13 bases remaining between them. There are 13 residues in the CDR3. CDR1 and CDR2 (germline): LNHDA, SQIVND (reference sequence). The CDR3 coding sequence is TGTGCCAGTAGTACGCTAGACGGCGGGACCCAGTACTTC. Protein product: CASSTLDGGTQYF.

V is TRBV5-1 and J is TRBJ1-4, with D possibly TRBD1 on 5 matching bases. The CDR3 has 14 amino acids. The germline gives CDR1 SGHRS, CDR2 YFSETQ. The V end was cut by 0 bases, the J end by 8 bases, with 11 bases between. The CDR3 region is CASSLAGTREKLFF. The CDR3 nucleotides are TGCGCCAGCAGCTTGGCGGGGACGCGCGAAAAACTGTTTTTT.

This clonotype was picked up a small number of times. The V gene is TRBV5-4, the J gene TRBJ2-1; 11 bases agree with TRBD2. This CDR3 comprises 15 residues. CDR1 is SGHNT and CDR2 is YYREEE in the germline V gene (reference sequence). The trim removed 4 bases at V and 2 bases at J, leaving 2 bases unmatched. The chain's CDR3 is CASSGSGGAYNEQFF. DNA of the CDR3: TGTGCCAGCAGCGGTAGCGGGGGGGCCTACAATGAGCAGTTCTTC.

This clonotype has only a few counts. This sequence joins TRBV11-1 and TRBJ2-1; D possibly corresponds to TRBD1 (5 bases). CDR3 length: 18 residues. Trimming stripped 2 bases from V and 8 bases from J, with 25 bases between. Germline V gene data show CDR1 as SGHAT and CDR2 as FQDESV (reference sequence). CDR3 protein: CASSLLFSWGREVHEQFF. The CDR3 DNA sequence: TGTGCCAGCAGCTTACTTTTTTCATGGGGCAGGGAAGTCCATGAGCAGTTCTTC.

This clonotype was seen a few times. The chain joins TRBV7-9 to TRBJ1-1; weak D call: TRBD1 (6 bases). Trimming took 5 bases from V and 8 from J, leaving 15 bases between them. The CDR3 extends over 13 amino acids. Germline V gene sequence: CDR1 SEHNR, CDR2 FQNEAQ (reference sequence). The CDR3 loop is CASSPPGAREAFF. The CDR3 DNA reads TGTGCCAGCAGCCCCCCAGGGGCCAGAGAAGCTTTCTTT.

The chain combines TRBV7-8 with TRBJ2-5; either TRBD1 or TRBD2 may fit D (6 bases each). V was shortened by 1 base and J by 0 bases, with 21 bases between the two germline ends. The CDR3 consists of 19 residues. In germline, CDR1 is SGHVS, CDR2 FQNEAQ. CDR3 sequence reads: CASSLGSGDFRHYQETQYF. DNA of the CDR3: TGTGCCAGCAGCTTAGGATCAGGGGACTTCAGACACTACCAAGAGACCCAGTACTTC.

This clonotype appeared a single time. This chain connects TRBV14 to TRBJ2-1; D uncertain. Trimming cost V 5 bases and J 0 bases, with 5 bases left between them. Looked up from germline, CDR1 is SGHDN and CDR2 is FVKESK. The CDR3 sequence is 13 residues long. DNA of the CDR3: TGTGCCAGCAGCGATATCTCCTACAATGAGCAGTTCTTC. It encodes CASSDISYNEQFF.

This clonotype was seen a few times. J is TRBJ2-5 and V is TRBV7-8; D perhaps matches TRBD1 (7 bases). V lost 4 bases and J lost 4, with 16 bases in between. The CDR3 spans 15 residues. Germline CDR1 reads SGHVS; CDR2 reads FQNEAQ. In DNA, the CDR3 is TGTGCCAGCAGCTGGCGGGACAGAAGAAGAGAGACCCAGTACTTC. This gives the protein CASSWRDRRRETQYF. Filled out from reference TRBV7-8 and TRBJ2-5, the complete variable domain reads GAGVSQSPRYKVAKRGQDVALRCDPISGHVSLFWYQQALGQGPEFLTYFQNEAQLDKSGLPSDRFFAERPEGSVSTLKIQRTQQEDSAVYLCASSWRDRRRETQYFGPGTRLLVL.